This T cell receptor (beta chain) was found in a study of T cell responses to AZD1222 COVID-19 vaccine. Overall study results and limits: Baseline testing showed seropositivity in only six AZD1222 recipients.

To note about this clone: The antigen is unknown.

Data came from immunoSEQ multiplex PCR; TCRdb stores just in-frame clones and leaves some out. The profile shows some 150,000 clones, about 86% of them singletons. J lost 5 bases, V lost 6 bases, and 5 bases had no gene match. Germline V gene lookup returns CDR1 MNHEY and CDR2 SVGAGI. This CDR3 has 13 amino acids. The source of this sequence is an adult who received the AZD1222 COVID-19 vaccine. The chain uses TRBV6-5 and TRBJ1-2; TRBD1 agrees at 8 bases. The sequenced sample was peripheral blood, obtained 28 days after the second AZD1222 dose. CDR3 sequence reads: CASRRDRWYGYTF. DNA for the CDR3: TGTGCCAGCAGAAGGGACAGGTGGTATGGCTACACCTTC.